This is a list of T cell receptor beta chains from one sample in a study of identical twins. TCRdb reanalysed the 5' RACE reads using MiXCR and keeps one entry per CDR3 protein. The repertoire consists of about 1.7 million distinct CDR3 sequences, with around 29% occurring once and the leading ten covering less than 0.35%. Sequencing used cord blood. These receptors were taken from a newborn girl in good health. Both conserved end residues are part of each CDR3. D genes are given only for firm matches. Clone size appears in some rows only: once, few, many, or a class for an expanded clone.

V gene: TRBV12-3/TRBV12-4
J gene: TRBJ2-5
D gene: -
clone size: -
CDR3 protein: CASSFGTRRETQYF
CDR3 DNA: TGTGCCAGCAGTTTTGGTACCCGCCGAGAGACCCAGTACTTC

V gene: TRBV3-1
J gene: TRBJ2-3
D gene: -
clone size: few
CDR3 protein: CASSQDPTGTDTQYF
CDR3 DNA: TGTGCCAGCAGCCAAGATCCGACAGGCACAGATACGCAGTATTTT

V gene: TRBV28
J gene: TRBJ1-6
D gene: -
clone size: -
CDR3 protein: CASSPAENNSPLHF
CDR3 DNA: TGTGCCAGCAGCCCGGCAGAAAATAATTCACCCCTCCACTTT

V gene: TRBV6-5
J gene: TRBJ2-7
D gene: -
clone size: many
CDR3 protein: CASSYSTGQDEQYF
CDR3 DNA: TGTGCCAGCAGTTACTCGACGGGGCAAGACGAGCAGTACTTC

V gene: TRBV24-1
J gene: TRBJ2-1
D gene: TRBD2
clone size: -
CDR3 protein: CATSEAGTRGYNEQFF
CDR3 DNA: TGTGCCACCAGTGAGGCCGGGACTAGGGGTTACAATGAGCAGTTCTTC

V gene: TRBV14
J gene: TRBJ1-2
D gene: TRBD1
clone size: -
CDR3 protein: CARDRGLPNYGYTF
CDR3 DNA: TGTGCCAGGGACAGGGGGCTCCCTAACTATGGCTACACCTTC

V gene: TRBV9
J gene: TRBJ2-1
D gene: -
clone size: -
CDR3 protein: CASSAPTGPSYNEQFF
CDR3 DNA: TGTGCCAGCAGCGCCCCGACGGGACCGTCCTACAATGAGCAGTTCTTC

V gene: TRBV7-9
J gene: TRBJ1-1
D gene: -
clone size: few
CDR3 protein: CASSPEALTEAFF
CDR3 DNA: TGTGCCAGCAGCCCCGAGGCTTTAACTGAAGCTTTCTTT

V gene: TRBV20-1
J gene: TRBJ2-7
D gene: TRBD2
clone size: -
CDR3 protein: CSAALSGQSYEQYF
CDR3 DNA: TGCAGTGCTGCCCTTAGCGGGCAGTCCTACGAGCAGTACTTC

V gene: TRBV9
J gene: TRBJ2-1
D gene: -
clone size: few
CDR3 protein: CASSDMVPGDEQFF
CDR3 DNA: TGTGCCAGCAGCGACATGGTTCCAGGGGATGAGCAGTTCTTC

V gene: TRBV5-1
J gene: TRBJ1-5
D gene: TRBD1
clone size: -
CDR3 protein: CAILPGTGLYYSNQPQHF
CDR3 DNA: TGCGCCATCTTGCCTGGGACAGGGTTATATTATAGCAATCAGCCCCAGCATTTT

V gene: TRBV20-1
J gene: TRBJ1-5
D gene: TRBD1
clone size: -
CDR3 protein: CSARWTGTSNQPQHF
CDR3 DNA: TGCAGTGCTAGATGGACAGGGACTAGCAATCAGCCCCAGCATTTT

V gene: TRBV20-1
J gene: TRBJ2-5
D gene: TRBD1
clone size: few
CDR3 protein: CSARDGDRGQETQYF
CDR3 DNA: TGCAGTGCTAGAGATGGGGACAGGGGCCAAGAGACCCAGTACTTC

V gene: TRBV20-1
J gene: TRBJ2-3
D gene: -
clone size: many
CDR3 protein: CSARGLSTDTQYF
CDR3 DNA: TGCAGTGCTAGAGGCCTCAGCACAGATACGCAGTATTTT

V gene: TRBV20-1
J gene: TRBJ2-7
D gene: TRBD2
clone size: few
CDR3 protein: CSARRAAGGPYEQYF
CDR3 DNA: TGCAGTGCTAGGAGGGCAGCGGGGGGACCCTACGAGCAGTACTTC

V gene: TRBV12-3/TRBV12-4
J gene: TRBJ1-5
D gene: -
clone size: -
CDR3 protein: CASSSHSKSNQPQHF
CDR3 DNA: TGTGCCAGCAGTTCCCACTCAAAGAGCAATCAGCCCCAGCATTTT

V gene: TRBV20-1
J gene: TRBJ2-6
D gene: -
clone size: -
CDR3 protein: CSATYYSGANVLTF
CDR3 DNA: TGCAGTGCTACCTACTACTCTGGGGCCAACGTCCTGACTTTC

V gene: TRBV20-1
J gene: TRBJ2-7
D gene: -
clone size: few
CDR3 protein: CSARDPQTRANEQYF
CDR3 DNA: TGCAGTGCTAGAGACCCCCAGACACGAGCGAACGAGCAGTACTTC

V gene: TRBV28
J gene: TRBJ2-7
D gene: TRBD2
clone size: -
CDR3 protein: CATREGSYEQYF
CDR3 DNA: TGTGCCACCAGGGAGGGCTCCTACGAGCAGTACTTC

V gene: TRBV7-9
J gene: TRBJ1-2
D gene: TRBD1
clone size: few
CDR3 protein: CASSVWTGDYGYTF
CDR3 DNA: TGTGCCAGCAGCGTATGGACAGGGGACTATGGCTACACCTTC

V gene: TRBV10-3
J gene: TRBJ2-3
D gene: TRBD2
clone size: few
CDR3 protein: CAISESAGTSGHTDTQYF
CDR3 DNA: TGTGCCATCAGTGAGTCAGCCGGGACTAGCGGGCACACAGATACGCAGTATTTT

V gene: TRBV7-2
J gene: TRBJ1-1
D gene: -
clone size: -
CDR3 protein: CASSLMGMNTEAFF
CDR3 DNA: TGTGCCAGCAGCTTGATGGGAATGAACACTGAAGCTTTCTTT

V gene: TRBV28
J gene: TRBJ1-6
D gene: -
clone size: -
CDR3 protein: CASSSQGRKSPPHF
CDR3 DNA: TGTGCCAGCAGCTCACAGGGTCGAAAGTCACCCCCCCACTTT

V gene: TRBV20-1
J gene: TRBJ1-1
D gene: -
clone size: -
CDR3 protein: CSARVHPNTEAFF
CDR3 DNA: TGCAGTGCTAGAGTTCACCCAAACACTGAAGCTTTCTTT

V gene: TRBV4-2
J gene: TRBJ2-7
D gene: -
clone size: many
CDR3 protein: CASSQELLVPYSYEQYF
CDR3 DNA: TGTGCCAGCAGCCAAGAGCTACTAGTGCCCTACTCCTACGAGCAGTACTTC

V gene: TRBV12-5
J gene: TRBJ2-1
D gene: -
clone size: -
CDR3 protein: CASGLVTGSSYNEQFF
CDR3 DNA: TGTGCTAGTGGTTTGGTAACAGGGAGCTCCTACAATGAGCAGTTCTTC

V gene: TRBV3-1
J gene: TRBJ1-2
D gene: -
clone size: -
CDR3 protein: CASCRGNRAGGYTF
CDR3 DNA: TGTGCCAGCTGCCGTGGGAACAGGGCAGGGGGCTACACCTTC

V gene: TRBV20-1
J gene: TRBJ2-6
D gene: -
clone size: few
CDR3 protein: CSARVTNSGANVLTF
CDR3 DNA: TGCAGTGCTAGGGTGACCAACTCTGGGGCCAACGTCCTGACTTTC

V gene: TRBV7-2
J gene: TRBJ2-5
D gene: -
clone size: -
CDR3 protein: CASSWRLVQETQYF
CDR3 DNA: TGTGCCAGCAGCTGGAGACTAGTCCAAGAGACCCAGTACTTC

V gene: TRBV4-2
J gene: TRBJ2-7
D gene: -
clone size: -
CDR3 protein: CASSQDLPGPYERYF
CDR3 DNA: TGTGCCAGCAGCCAAGATCTACCGGGGCCCTACGAGCGGTACTTC

V gene: TRBV29-1
J gene: TRBJ1-5
D gene: -
clone size: -
CDR3 protein: CSVSTAADQPQHF
CDR3 DNA: TGCAGCGTCTCGACAGCTGCTGATCAGCCCCAGCATTTT

V gene: TRBV6-1
J gene: TRBJ1-3
D gene: -
clone size: -
CDR3 protein: CASSEKTGGNTIYF
CDR3 DNA: TGTGCCAGCAGTGAAAAAACGGGCGGAAACACCATATATTTT

V gene: TRBV6-5
J gene: TRBJ1-2
D gene: -
clone size: -
CDR3 protein: CAGSYSSRTRGYTF
CDR3 DNA: TGTGCCGGCAGTTACTCGTCGCGGACGCGCGGCTACACCTTC

V gene: TRBV9
J gene: TRBJ2-1
D gene: TRBD2
clone size: few
CDR3 protein: CASSVGTSGGTYNEQFF
CDR3 DNA: TGTGCCAGCAGCGTCGGGACTAGCGGGGGAACCTACAATGAGCAGTTCTTC

V gene: TRBV12-3/TRBV12-4
J gene: TRBJ2-2
D gene: -
clone size: -
CDR3 protein: CASSRIGATGELFF
CDR3 DNA: TGTGCCAGCAGTAGGATCGGGGCCACCGGGGAGCTGTTTTTT

V gene: TRBV21-1
J gene: TRBJ1-1
D gene: -
clone size: few
CDR3 protein: CASSKARAAGTEAFF
CDR3 DNA: TGTGCCAGCAGCAAAGCGAGGGCGGCGGGCACTGAAGCTTTCTTT

V gene: TRBV2
J gene: TRBJ2-7
D gene: -
clone size: many
CDR3 protein: CATKTGRKYEQYF
CDR3 DNA: TGTGCCACCAAAACAGGGCGGAAGTACGAGCAGTACTTC

V gene: TRBV27
J gene: TRBJ2-2
D gene: -
clone size: -
CDR3 protein: CASSLSNPRQDTGELFF
CDR3 DNA: TGTGCCAGCAGTTTATCGAACCCGAGACAGGACACCGGGGAGCTGTTTTTT

V gene: TRBV18
J gene: TRBJ2-3
D gene: TRBD2
clone size: -
CDR3 protein: CAGSPRTSGTDTQYF
CDR3 DNA: TGTGCCGGCTCACCTCGGACTAGCGGCACAGATACGCAGTATTTT

V gene: TRBV7-2
J gene: TRBJ1-5
D gene: TRBD1
clone size: few
CDR3 protein: CASSLVGTGGNQPQHF
CDR3 DNA: TGTGCCAGCAGCTTAGTTGGGACAGGGGGCAATCAGCCCCAGCATTTT

V gene: TRBV20-1
J gene: TRBJ1-2
D gene: -
clone size: -
CDR3 protein: CSARITRHGYTF
CDR3 DNA: TGCAGTGCTAGGATAACAAGACATGGCTACACCTTC

V gene: TRBV20-1
J gene: TRBJ2-7
D gene: -
clone size: few
CDR3 protein: CSASSAGKSYSYEQYF
CDR3 DNA: TGCAGTGCTAGCTCGGCAGGGAAAAGCTACTCCTACGAGCAGTACTTC

V gene: TRBV4-2
J gene: TRBJ2-3
D gene: TRBD2
clone size: -
CDR3 protein: CASSQVWASGYGTDTQYF
CDR3 DNA: TGTGCCAGCAGCCAAGTTTGGGCTAGCGGGTACGGGACAGATACGCAGTATTTT

V gene: TRBV6-1
J gene: TRBJ2-1
D gene: -
clone size: few
CDR3 protein: CASSEYGAVPYNEQFF
CDR3 DNA: TGTGCCAGCAGTGAGTATGGCGCGGTCCCTTACAATGAGCAGTTCTTC

V gene: TRBV24-1
J gene: TRBJ2-1
D gene: TRBD2
clone size: -
CDR3 protein: CATSDSGTSGGVYNEQFF
CDR3 DNA: TGTGCCACCAGTGACAGCGGGACTAGCGGGGGGGTCTACAATGAGCAGTTCTTC

V gene: TRBV20-1
J gene: TRBJ1-4
D gene: -
clone size: -
CDR3 protein: CSASPPWTYEKLFF
CDR3 DNA: TGCAGTGCTAGTCCCCCCTGGACATATGAAAAACTGTTTTTT

V gene: TRBV28
J gene: TRBJ2-1
D gene: TRBD2
clone size: many
CDR3 protein: CASTSSGTYNEQFF
CDR3 DNA: TGTGCCAGCACTTCTAGCGGGACCTACAATGAGCAGTTCTTC

V gene: TRBV12-3/TRBV12-4
J gene: TRBJ2-7
D gene: -
clone size: -
CDR3 protein: CASSYGVNEQYF
CDR3 DNA: TGTGCCAGCAGTTACGGAGTCAATGAGCAGTACTTC

V gene: TRBV12-3/TRBV12-4
J gene: TRBJ2-7
D gene: -
clone size: many
CDR3 protein: CASSFPRGEQYF
CDR3 DNA: TGTGCCAGCAGTTTCCCCAGGGGCGAGCAGTACTTC

V gene: TRBV3-1
J gene: TRBJ2-1
D gene: TRBD2
clone size: few
CDR3 protein: CASSPTSGSKNEQFF
CDR3 DNA: TGTGCCAGCAGCCCTACTAGCGGGAGTAAGAATGAGCAGTTCTTC

V gene: TRBV29-1
J gene: TRBJ1-1
D gene: -
clone size: few
CDR3 protein: CSVEDRSGAHTEAFF
CDR3 DNA: TGCAGCGTTGAAGATAGGTCAGGGGCGCACACTGAAGCTTTCTTT

V gene: TRBV30
J gene: TRBJ1-1
D gene: TRBD1
clone size: few
CDR3 protein: CAWSTGGPEAFF
CDR3 DNA: TGTGCCTGGAGTACAGGGGGACCTGAAGCTTTCTTT

V gene: TRBV2
J gene: TRBJ2-5
D gene: -
clone size: -
CDR3 protein: CASSGRPIGNEQYF
CDR3 DNA: TGTGCCAGCAGTGGACGGCCAATCGGCAATGAGCAGTACTTC

V gene: TRBV12-3/TRBV12-4
J gene: TRBJ2-2
D gene: -
clone size: -
CDR3 protein: CASSLDVFSRPPQNTGELFF
CDR3 DNA: TGTGCCAGCAGTTTAGATGTTTTCAGTCGGCCTCCTCAAAACACCGGGGAGCTGTTTTTT